Sequencing of this TCR beta chain was carried out in a study of blood T cell repertoires in COVID-19. Profiled with immunoSEQ multiplex PCR; TCRdb holds only in-frame clones, not every one. Of some 150,000 clones in the sample, just over 85% were seen once. Germline V gives CDR1 LGHNA, CDR2 YNFKEQ. There are 14 residues in the CDR3. V lost 1 base and J lost 2, with 9 bases in between. The V gene is TRBV4-2, the J gene TRBJ2-7; D not resolved. This clonotype was sampled from a woman aged 55-69 years with acute or convalescent COVID-19. Specimen: peripheral blood. The CDR3 loop is CASSQVRGAYEQYF. The CDR3 DNA follows: TGTGCCAGCAGCCAAGTCCGAGGTGCCTACGAGCAGTACTTC.